This entry concerns a single T cell receptor (beta chain). The ends were cut back, 0 bases at V and 4 bases at J, with 7 bases in the middle. The CDR3 totals 13 residues. Germline V gene data show CDR1 as SGDLS and CDR2 as YYNGEE. Assay used: immunoSEQ multiplex PCR; TCRdb lists only in-frame clones, some missing. The table records approximately 320,000 clones, 90% of them present only once. Participants were aged about 18 to 89 years from some 24 US areas. In assigning cohorts, the study relied on participant-reported clinical history. The entry originates in a study of blood T cell repertoires in COVID-19. About the study: Acute and convalescent COVID-19 specimens originated in the United States, Italy and Spain. Sample material is recorded as cDNA or gDNA derived from T cells, B-cell-depleted T cells, or PBMCs.

The chain has TRBV9 and TRBJ2-5, with D uncertain. The specimen was PBMCs or T cells enriched from blood (not recorded which). The origin of this receptor is a man aged 55 to 69 who had recovered from COVID-19. CDR3 sequence reads: CASSVGQGETQYF. CDR3 DNA sequence: TGTGCCAGCAGCGTAGGACAAGGAGAGACCCAGTACTTC.